The subject of this entry is one T cell receptor beta chain. This entry comes from a study of T cell changes during pregnancy in multiple sclerosis. Clones were read by immunoSEQ multiplex PCR, and TCRdb kept only the in-frame ones, dropping some. Of around 100,000 clones in the sample, 92% were seen once. CDR1 SGHRS and CDR2 YFSETQ come from the germline V gene. The CDR3 covers 18 residues. V was cut by 0 bases and J by 1 base, with 17 bases left in between. This receptor was obtained from a female donor with multiple sclerosis, enrolled in a pregnancy study. J is TRBJ2-1 and V is TRBV5-1; perhaps TRBD2 as D (6 bases). The sample here was peripheral blood, taken after pregnancy. CDR3 DNA: TGCGCCAGCAGCTTGGGGGGCAGGCTAGCGCTGTCCTACAATGAGCAGTTCTTC. Translation: CASSLGGRLALSYNEQFF.